This record covers a single T cell receptor beta chain. Its specificity is not known. This sample includes further DNA sequences coding for the same CDR3. This CDR3 is built from 13 residues. V shed 3 bases and J shed 4 bases, with 10 bases lying between them. CDR1 is LNHDA, CDR2 SQIVND, per germline (reference sequence). The data belong to a study of shared clonotypes between healthy human individuals. Researchers divided each subset's genomic DNA evenly across several immunoSEQ plates. Sorted-subset replicate PCRs used about 190 ng of genomic DNA. This amount corresponded to 30,000 to 35,000 T cell genomes. The table came from immunoSEQ multiplex PCR; TCRdb's copy has only in-frame clones and leaves some out. This table has about 1.5 million clones, approximately 96% appearing once. Investigators divided CD4+ cells into CD45RA+ naive and CD45RA-negative memory subsets. General study results and limits: There were few donors, and this limited the genetic and exposure-history diversity represented.

The V gene is TRBV19, the J gene TRBJ2-7; tentative D call: TRBD2 (6 bases). Sequencing was performed on naive CD4+ T cells sorted from blood. Subset meaning: CD45RA+ positively selected. This TCR was sampled from a man in his thirties or forties in good health. For the CDR3, the DNA is TGTGCCAGTAGTATCGACGGGAGTTACGAGCAGTACTTC. It translates to CASSIDGSYEQYF.